These 23 T cell receptor beta chains came from one sample sequenced in a study of T cell changes during pregnancy in multiple sclerosis. Measured with immunoSEQ multiplex PCR; TCRdb has only the in-frame clones, and not every one. In the table there are under 80,000 clones, 80% to 95% of which are singletons. The sequencing used CD4+ T cells from peripheral blood mononuclear cells, collected in the second trimester of pregnancy. The receptors were gathered from a female donor with multiple sclerosis, enrolled in a pregnancy study.

A single count supports this clone. The CDR3 region is CASSPPTGIDTGELFF. The CDR3 coding sequence is TGTGCCAGCTCACCACCTACCGGGATAGACACCGGGGAGCTGTTTTTT. The rearrangement uses TRBV18 and TRBJ2-2, with a weak D call TRBD2 (5 bases). The CDR3 loop spans 16 amino acids. The ends were cut back, 0 bases at V and 3 bases at J, with 11 bases in the middle. The V gene's germline CDR1 is KGHSH and CDR2 LQKENI.

This sequence joins TRBV7-2 and TRBJ2-5, with 9 bases identical to TRBD2. Losses at the gene ends were 0 bases for V and 5 bases for J; bases not matched to a gene: 7. Germline V gene lookup returns CDR1 SGHTA and CDR2 FQGNSA. This CDR3 region has 16 residues. The CDR3 reads CASSLARGGARETQYF. Written as DNA, the CDR3 is TGTGCCAGCAGCTTAGCGCGCGGGGGGGCCCGCGAGACCCAGTACTTC.

This rearrangement joins TRBV30 to TRBJ1-2, with no clear D. V gave up 4 bases and J gave up 4 bases, with 16 bases separating them. The germline V gene has CDR1 GTSNPN and CDR2 SVGIG (reference sequence). This CDR3 has 14 residues. The CDR3 coding sequence is TGTGCCTGGACCCCGGGAACAACTGCCTATGGCTACACCTTC. Its translation: CAWTPGTTAYGYTF.

V is TRBV5-1 and J is TRBJ1-6; D is ambiguous. Germline CDR1 is SGHRS and CDR2 is YFSETQ. The CDR3 has 13 residues. Trimming removed 1 base from V and 8 bases from J, with 7 bases in between. In DNA form, the CDR3 reads TGCGCCAGCAGCTTGTTGGCGGATTCACCCCTCCACTTT. Amino acids: CASSLLADSPLHF. Supplemented by reference TRBV5-1 and TRBJ1-6, the full variable domain reads KAGVTQTPRYLIKTRGQQVTLSCSPISGHRSVSWYQQTPGQGLQFLFEYFSETQRNKGNFPGRFSGRQFSNSRSEMNVSTLELGDSALYLCASSLLADSPLHFGNGTRLTVT.

The V gene is TRBV5-6, the J gene TRBJ2-1, with D possibly matching TRBD2 (5 bases). The CDR3 is 12 amino acids. The germline V and J ends were trimmed by 4 bases and 9 bases, with 11 bases remaining between them. Germline V CDR1 and CDR2: SGHDT, YYEEEE. The CDR3 is CASSQGGGEQFF. The CDR3 DNA sequence: TGTGCCAGCAGCCAAGGAGGTGGTGAGCAGTTCTTC.

The chain has TRBV5-1 and TRBJ2-2, with 8 positions matching TRBD2. Per the germline V gene, CDR1 is SGHRS and CDR2 is YFSETQ. With 2 bases clipped from V and 0 bases from J, the junction kept 3 bases outside the gene matches. The CDR3 is 16 residues long. Here the CDR3 reads CASSFLSGANTGELFF. The CDR3 nucleotides read TGCGCCAGCAGCTTCCTTAGCGGGGCGAACACCGGGGAGCTGTTTTTT.

The rearrangement links TRBV19 to TRBJ2-3; 11 bases are shared with TRBD2. CDR3 size: 16 residues. With 7 bases clipped from V and 3 bases from J, the junction kept 9 bases outside the gene matches. Germline CDR1 and CDR2: LNHDA and SQIVND (reference sequence). In DNA form, the CDR3 reads TGTGCCAGTACCCCCGGACTAGCGGGTGGGACAGATACGCAGTATTTT. Its translation: CASTPGLAGGTDTQYF.

J is TRBJ2-7 and V is TRBV1; TRBD2 is the table's D call and was not checked against the DNA. TRBV1 is recorded as a pseudogene. The CDR3 runs to 16 residues. The chain's CDR3 is CTSSPEGGRDIYEQYF. The DNA of the CDR3 is TGCACCAGCAGCCCGGAGGGGGGGCGCGACATCTACGAGCAGTACTTC.

In nucleotides, the CDR3 is TGTGCCAGTAGGAAGACAGGGCTCTCGGATGAGCAGTTCTTC. It specifies CASRKTGLSDEQFF. This chain connects TRBV19 to TRBJ2-1; the match to TRBD1 covers 7 bases. The germline gives CDR1 LNHDA, CDR2 SQIVND (reference sequence). With 6 bases clipped from V and 8 bases from J, the junction kept 10 bases outside the gene matches. The CDR3 covers 14 residues. Combining the CDR3 with reference TRBV19 and TRBJ2-1 gives the whole variable domain DGGITQSPKYLFRKEGQNVTLSCEQNLNHDAMYWYRQDPGQGLRLIYYSQIVNDFQKGDIAEGYSVSREKKESFPLTVTSAQKNPTAFYLCASRKTGLSDEQFFGPGTRLTVL.

V gene TRBV9 combines with J gene TRBJ2-7; TRBD2 might be the D (7 bases). Germline V gene lookup returns CDR1 SGDLS and CDR2 YYNGEE. CDR3 size: 15 residues. V was cut by 4 bases and J by 2 bases, with 16 bases left in between. The DNA of the CDR3 is TGTGCCAGCAGCCCCCCCGGGGGGCGAACCTACGAGCAGTACTTC. Amino acids: CASSPPGGRTYEQYF.

The chain recombines TRBV5-6 with TRBJ2-7; 8 bases line up with TRBD2. The trim removed 4 bases at V and 4 bases at J, leaving 10 bases unmatched. CDR1 and CDR2 from the germline V gene are SGHDT and YYEEEE. The CDR3 has 15 amino acids. The CDR3 loop is CASSRRGAGGYEQYF. The DNA of the CDR3 is TGTGCCAGCAGCCGCCGGGGGGCGGGAGGTTACGAGCAGTACTTC.

The rearrangement uses TRBV18 and TRBJ1-2; a possible D gene is TRBD1 (6 bases). V lost 3 bases and J 0 bases, leaving 8 bases between the germline ends. This CDR3 contains 14 residues. Germline CDR1 is KGHSH and CDR2 is LQKENI. This CDR3 is CASSPRTANYGYTF. CDR3 DNA sequence: TGTGCCAGCTCACCCCGGACAGCTAACTATGGCTACACCTTC.

The J gene is TRBJ1-1, the V gene TRBV28; the D gene is possibly TRBD1 (6 bases). The CDR3 sequence is 15 residues long. Trimming took 2 bases from V and 1 from J, leaving 11 bases between them. Germline V gene sequence: CDR1 MDHEN, CDR2 SYDVKM. The CDR3 bases are TGTGCCAGCAGTTTAGCCGGGACACAGAACACTGAAGCTTTCTTT. It is translated as CASSLAGTQNTEAFF.

CDR3: CASSPRLAGGPNEQYF. The CDR3 DNA reads TGTGCCAGCAGCCCCCGACTAGCGGGAGGGCCCAACGAGCAGTACTTC. The chain joins TRBV11-2 to TRBJ2-7, with 14 bases that match TRBD2. Germline V CDR1 and CDR2: SGHAT, FQNNGV. This CDR3 contains 16 residues. V shed 5 bases and J 5 bases; nucleotides not matched to a gene: 8.

This chain uses TRBV7-7 with TRBJ2-5; 8 bases match TRBD1. Trimming took 5 bases from V and 5 from J; bases not matched to a gene: 10. The germline V gene has CDR1 SSHAT and CDR2 FNYEAQ (reference sequence). This CDR3 region has 15 residues. DNA of the CDR3: TGTGCCAGCAGCCGAGGACAGGGCTCGGGGGAGACCCAGTACTTC. Its protein product is CASSRGQGSGETQYF.

The rearrangement links TRBV7-3 to TRBJ2-7, with a possible D match to TRBD2 (5 bases). The CDR3 consists of 14 residues. Between the trimmed V and J ends, which lost 4 bases and 0 bases, there was a span of 10 bases. Germline-derived CDR1 and CDR2 are SGHTA and FQGTGA. CDR3 region: CASSSSGNSYEQYF. DNA of the CDR3: TGTGCCAGCAGCTCGAGCGGTAACTCCTACGAGCAGTACTTC.

This chain joins TRBV5-4 and TRBJ1-2, with TRBD1 as a possible D gene (5 bases). The CDR3 contains 14 residues. Germline loops: CDR1 SGHNT, CDR2 YYREEE (reference sequence). The germline V and J ends were trimmed by 3 bases and 6 bases, with 15 bases remaining between them. CDR3 region: CASSSWAGRDGYTF. CDR3 coding DNA: TGTGCCAGCAGCTCGTGGGCGGGGCGGGATGGCTACACCTTC.

V usage is TRBV7-2 and J usage is TRBJ1-3; D is unresolved. Germline V gives CDR1 SGHTA, CDR2 FQGNSA. V lost 1 base and J 4 bases, leaving 8 bases between the germline ends. The CDR3 totals 14 residues. The CDR3 nucleotides are TGTGCCAGCAGCTTAGAGCCAGGCGGAAACACCATATATTTT. The encoded protein is CASSLEPGGNTIYF.

The chain links TRBV7-2 to TRBJ2-2, with 7 nucleotides matching TRBD1. The CDR3 loop spans 15 amino acids. V trimming: 0 bases; J trimming: 5 bases; junction bases outside the gene matches: 3. CDR1 and CDR2 from the germline V gene are SGHTA and FQGNSA. CDR3 bases: TGTGCCAGCAGCTTAGCCGGCAGGGGGACCGGGGAGCTGTTTTTT. Amino acid sequence: CASSLAGRGTGELFF.

CDR3 bases: TGCGCCAGCAGCTGGGGGACAAATAGCAATCAGCCCCAGCATTTT. Protein product: CASSWGTNSNQPQHF. The chain carries TRBV5-1 and TRBJ1-5; the D gene is possibly TRBD1 (6 bases). V was pared by 3 bases and J by 0 bases, with 10 bases between. CDR1 is SGHRS, CDR2 YFSETQ, per germline. The CDR3 runs to 15 residues. The whole variable domain, remainder taken from reference TRBV5-1 and TRBJ1-5, is KAGVTQTPRYLIKTRGQQVTLSCSPISGHRSVSWYQQTPGQGLQFLFEYFSETQRNKGNFPGRFSGRQFSNSRSEMNVSTLELGDSALYLCASSWGTNSNQPQHFGDGTRLSIL.

This chain uses TRBV7-6 with TRBJ2-3; D not certain. With 1 base removed from V and 0 bases from J, the gap between germline ends came to 14 bases. The CDR3 totals 17 residues. Germline V CDR1 and CDR2: SGHVS, FNYEAQ. This CDR3 is CASSLVSGAASTDTQYF. The DNA for the CDR3 is TGTGCCAGCAGCTTAGTCTCTGGAGCTGCTAGCACAGATACGCAGTATTTT.

This chain uses TRBV18 with TRBJ2-5; D remains ambiguous. This CDR3 region has 13 residues. Trimming shortened V by 3 bases and J by 5 bases, and 10 bases separated the two germline ends. In germline, CDR1 is KGHSH, CDR2 LQKENI. The CDR3 DNA reads TGTGCCAGCTCACCCCTGGCCCAGGAGACCCAGTACTTC. Protein: CASSPLAQETQYF.

V and J are TRBV11-3 and TRBJ2-1; TRBD2 is a possible D gene (5 bases). V lost 2 bases and J 5 bases, leaving 10 bases between the germline ends. The CDR3 runs to 14 residues. Germline V gene lookup returns CDR1 SGHNT and CDR2 YENEEA. Written as DNA, the CDR3 is TGTGCCAGCAGCTTATATCGAGGGCACAATGAGCAGTTCTTC. This sequence encodes CASSLYRGHNEQFF.